This TCR beta chain was captured by sequencing in a study of control samples from healthy donors and cancer patients (dated by TCRdb to the early 2020s). Library preparation was by the immunoSEQ multiplex PCR assay. TCRdb stores this immuneACCESS table with in-frame sequences only. Part of the clones is absent; in the studies checked, under half of the shortfall reflects unresolved V genes, and no reason is known for the rest. The sample table shows some 140,000 clones, and under 90% are seen once. The biggest ten clones account for approximately 8% of the sample. The CDR1 and CDR2 encoded by the germline V gene are ENHRY and SYGVKD. The V end gives up 4 bases and the J end 2 bases, leaving 4 bases in the junction not matched to a gene. The CDR3 holds 15 amino acids from the cysteine to the phenylalanine. Only the CDR3 portion is preserved as DNA: 45 bases, with reading frame beginning at the first base.

Of note for this clone: The antigen this receptor binds is unknown. It has no much larger one-base neighbor in the sample; base qualities were not kept.

This sequence originates from a man in his forties or fifties with head and neck cancer. The chain couples TRBV10-3 to TRBJ2-2, and 7 junctional nucleotides match TRBD2. The sample was PBMCs. The sequence in DNA is TGTGCCATCAGTGGGAGGGAGGGAAACACCGGGGAGCTGTTTTTT. Its translation reads: CAISGREGNTGELFF.